The present TCR beta chain was sequenced within a study of cytomegalovirus exposure and HLA in healthy donors. Vbeta (60) and Jbeta (13) primers were used in the PCR. Sequenced by immunoSEQ multiplex PCR; TCRdb stores in-frame clones only, minus some. This table holds 120,000 or so clones, 75% to 85% found once. Donors likely had unrecorded immune exposures despite being nominally healthy when sampled. Study outcomes and limitations: Differences between HLA loci emerged in a later analysis of TCR association rates, with DRB1 most and HLA-C fewest.

Remarks on this clone: Its antigen is as yet unknown.

The CDR3 is made up of 15 amino acids. Germline V gene data show CDR1 as SGHRS and CDR2 as YFSETQ. V was pared by 4 bases and J by 3 bases, with 17 bases between. Sequencing was done on a sample of PBMCs. The TCR originated in a female donor in good health and CMV-seropositive. V usage is TRBV5-1 and J usage is TRBJ2-7; TRBD1 is a possible D gene (7 bases). Here the CDR3 DNA reads TGCGCCAGCAGCCCGGAGGGGGCGCAGATCTACGAGCAGTACTTC. Its translation: CASSPEGAQIYEQYF.